Following are 26 T cell receptor beta chains from one sample sequenced in a study of CD8 T cells in Susac syndrome (dated by TCRdb to the late 2010s). Libraries were constructed by the immunoSEQ multiplex PCR assay. RNA was extracted using the RNeasy kit, and roughly 0.5 to 1 microgram was reverse transcribed with random hexamers. The public reads were reprocessed in TCRdb via fastp at Q25 and MiXCR, keeping in-frame beta chains. Rows merge per CDR3 protein into single entries with the most common DNA and genes. In all, the sample holds about 64,000 distinct CDR3 sequences, and about 94% of those were seen once. The top ten constitute under 0.6% of the sample. Sequenced: CD8+ T cells from PBMCs. The source is a human donor with multiple sclerosis.

The chain is built from TRBV9 and TRBJ2-1; 8 bases are a match to TRBD1. Germline CDR1 SGDLS, CDR2 YYNGEE. The V and J ends lost 2 bases and 8 bases, in that order; junction bases with no gene match: 6. This CDR3 has 14 amino acids. CDR3 loop: CASSVAGQGDEQFF. As DNA, the CDR3 is TGTGCCAGCAGCGTGGCCGGACAGGGCGATGAGCAGTTCTTC.

The rearrangement joins TRBV12-3 or TRBV12-4 to TRBJ2-4; D is ambiguous. CDR3 length: 14 amino acids. V was shortened by 8 bases and J by 8 bases, with 19 bases between the two germline ends. The DNA for the CDR3 is TGTGCCAGCTCGACGTTGACTGATTCAGACATTCAGTACTTC. Its protein product is CASSTLTDSDIQYF.

The rearrangement links TRBV28 to TRBJ2-3; TRBD2 aligns across 8 bases. The germline V gene encodes CDR1 MDHEN and CDR2 SYDVKM. This CDR3 region has 17 residues. The V and J ends lost 5 bases and 5 bases, in that order; junction bases with no gene match: 15. DNA for the CDR3: TGTGCCAGCAGTCCCCAGGGTAGCGGGGCTTCGATAGATACGCAGTATTTT. This codes for CASSPQGSGASIDTQYF.

The chain combines TRBV11-2 with TRBJ2-3; no reliable D call. There are 15 residues in the CDR3. The V and J ends lost 4 bases and 6 bases respectively, with 17 bases between them. Germline V CDR1 and CDR2: SGHAT, FQNNGV. This chain's CDR3 is CASSSPAETADTQYF. The CDR3 DNA reads TGTGCCAGCAGCTCCCCCGCGGAGACGGCCGATACGCAGTATTTT.

The genes are TRBV9 and TRBJ2-7, with TRBD1 matching over 8 bases. Germline lookup yields CDR1 SGDLS and CDR2 YYNGEE. The CDR3 loop spans 14 amino acids. V shed 4 bases and J 5 bases; nucleotides not matched to a gene: 8. The CDR3 loop reads CASSLRQDRDEQYF. CDR3 DNA: TGTGCCAGCAGCTTACGCCAGGACAGGGACGAGCAGTACTTC.

This chain links TRBV12-3 or TRBV12-4 with TRBJ1-2; TRBD1 might be the D (6 bases). V lost 3 bases, J lost 4 bases, and 18 bases lay in between. The CDR3 spans 16 residues. This CDR3 reads CASSFGERGAGYGYTF. CDR3 sequence (DNA): TGTGCCAGCAGTTTCGGGGAAAGGGGGGCGGGCTATGGCTACACCTTC.

The CDR3 loop reads CASSLSTGSYEQYF. CDR3 DNA sequence: TGTGCCAGCAGCTTAAGTACAGGCTCCTACGAGCAGTACTTC. The V call is TRBV13, the J call TRBJ2-7, with D tentatively TRBD1 (5 bases). V dropped 2 bases and J dropped 0 bases, with 8 bases sitting between them. CDR1 and CDR2 (germline): PRHDT, FYEKMQ (reference sequence). The CDR3 contains 14 residues. The variable domain in full, with the rest retrieved from reference TRBV13 and TRBJ2-7, is AAGVIQSPRHLIKEKRETATLKCYPIPRHDTVYWYQQGPGQDPQFLISFYEKMQSDKGSIPDRFSAQQFSDYHSELNMSSLELGDSALYFCASSLSTGSYEQYFGPGTRLTVT.

This clonotype was observed once. The rearrangement uses TRBV6-5 and TRBJ2-5; perhaps TRBD1 as D (6 bases). Trimming removed 5 bases at V and 4 bases at J, with 17 bases between. From germline, CDR1 is MNHEY and CDR2 SVGAGI. The CDR3 is 15 residues long. The CDR3 loop reads CASSGGRGILETQYF. In DNA, the CDR3 is TGTGCCAGCAGTGGGGGCAGGGGAATTTTAGAGACCCAGTACTTC.

This chain links TRBV13 with TRBJ2-7; D is uncertain. This CDR3 spans 11 amino acids. Germline CDR1 reads PRHDT; CDR2 reads FYEKMQ (reference sequence). Trimming removed 7 bases from V and 6 bases from J, with 10 bases in between. Here the CDR3 DNA reads TGTGCCAGCATGTCCTCTCGCGAGCAGTACTTC. Translation: CASMSSREQYF.

The V gene is TRBV7-2, the J gene TRBJ2-5; D might be TRBD1 (6 bases). Germline CDR1 and CDR2: SGHTA and FQGNSA. The V gene lost 4 bases and the J gene lost 5 bases, with 20 bases spanning the gap. The CDR3 contains 16 residues. The CDR3 loop is CASSYVPGHSGETQYF. CDR3 DNA: TGTGCCAGCAGCTACGTACCGGGACATTCAGGGGAGACCCAGTACTTC.

The rearrangement joins TRBV27 to TRBJ2-7, with D unresolved. Germline V CDR1 and CDR2: MNHEY, SMNVEV (reference sequence). Trimming shortened V by 5 bases and J by 2 bases, and 19 bases separated the two germline ends. This CDR3 is 16 amino acids long. The CDR3 here is CASSAYRRWLPYEQYF. The CDR3 DNA sequence: TGTGCCAGCAGTGCCTACCGACGGTGGCTACCCTACGAGCAGTACTTC.

The CDR3 sequence is CASSSPTAYEQYF. The CDR3 nucleotides read TGTGCCAGCAGTTCCCCGACGGCCTACGAGCAGTACTTC. The chain has TRBV6-2 or TRBV6-3 and TRBJ2-7; the D is unclear. Germline lookup yields CDR1 MNHEY and CDR2 SVGEGT. V lost 4 bases and J 2 bases, leaving 9 bases between the germline ends. The length of the CDR3 is 13 residues.

The count of this clonotype is one. The chain employs TRBV3-1 and TRBJ1-3; unclear D gene. Germline-derived CDR1 and CDR2 are LGHDT and YNNKEL (reference sequence). The CDR3 length is 15 residues. V lost 0 bases to trimming and J lost 4 bases, with 10 bases between them. CDR3 bases: TGTGCCAGCAGCCAAGAAATAGGGCCCGGAAACACCATATATTTT. This sequence encodes CASSQEIGPGNTIYF.

The gene calls are TRBV30 and TRBJ2-7; 11 bases align to TRBD1. The CDR3 spans 12 residues. CDR1 is GTSNPN, CDR2 SVGIG, per germline (reference sequence). V trimming: 5 bases; J trimming: 6 bases; junction bases outside the gene matches: 3. This CDR3 is CAWGQGAGEQYF. The CDR3 region has the DNA TGTGCCTGGGGACAGGGGGCAGGCGAGCAGTACTTC.

The rearrangement uses TRBV3-1 and TRBJ2-3; D possibly matches TRBD1 or TRBD2 (6 bases each). The V end was cut by 1 base, the J end by 3 bases, with 14 bases between. The CDR3 is 16 amino acids. Germline CDR1 LGHDT, CDR2 YNNKEL (reference sequence). CDR3 amino acids: CASSQAGAAATDTQYF. CDR3 bases: TGTGCCAGCAGCCAAGCGGGGGCAGCGGCGACAGATACGCAGTATTTT.

The chain combines TRBV7-2 with TRBJ2-1; 8 nucleotides line up with TRBD2. The CDR3 has 13 amino acids. Germline V lookup: CDR1 SGHTA, CDR2 FQGNSA. The trim removed 1 base at V and 9 bases at J, leaving 2 bases unmatched. The CDR3 loop reads CASSLGLAGEQFF. The CDR3 DNA follows: TGTGCCAGCAGCTTAGGGCTAGCGGGTGAGCAGTTCTTC. The full variable domain, its missing parts supplied by reference TRBV7-2 and TRBJ2-1, is GAGVSQSPSNKVTEKGKDVELRCDPISGHTALYWYRQSLGQGLEFLIYFQGNSAPDKSGLPSDRFSAERTGGSVSTLTIQRTQQEDSAVYLCASSLGLAGEQFFGPGTRLTVL.

This sequence joins TRBV6-6 and TRBJ1-1; D ambiguous. Germline V gene sequence: CDR1 MNHNY, CDR2 SVGAGI (reference sequence). This CDR3 has 12 residues. The germline V and J ends were trimmed by 2 bases and 6 bases, with 7 bases remaining between them. CDR3 residues: CASSYEVAEAFF. The CDR3 nucleotides are TGTGCCAGCAGTTACGAGGTCGCTGAAGCTTTCTTT.

The genes are TRBV4-3 and TRBJ2-1; D tentatively reads TRBD1 or TRBD2 (6 bases each). The CDR3 contains 16 residues. From germline, CDR1 is LGHNA and CDR2 YSLEER. V was cut by 1 base and J by 12 bases, with 22 bases left in between. The CDR3 spells CASSQGGVGGIPSQFF. CDR3 sequence (DNA): TGCGCCAGCAGCCAAGGAGGGGTCGGGGGCATACCCTCGCAGTTCTTC.

This chain connects TRBV25-1 to TRBJ2-2; D may be TRBD2 (6 bases). The CDR3 is made up of 18 amino acids. V lost 1 base and J lost 3, with 18 bases in between. Germline V gene sequence: CDR1 MGHDK, CDR2 SYGVNS. CDR3 DNA sequence: TGTGCCAGCAGTGAATGGAGGGAGGAGGAGGACGACACCGGGGAGCTGTTTTTT. Translation gives CASSEWREEEDDTGELFF. The whole variable domain, filled in from reference TRBV25-1 and TRBJ2-2, reads EADIYQTPRYLVIGTGKKITLECSQTMGHDKMYWYQQDPGMELHLIHYSYGVNSTEKGDLSSESTVSRIRTEHFPLTLESARPSHTSQYLCASSEWREEEDDTGELFFGEGSRLTVL.

CDR3 sequence (DNA): TGCAGCGTCGCCGAACAGGGTTCGCAGTTCTTC. Amino acid sequence: CSVAEQGSQFF. This chain uses TRBV29-1 with TRBJ2-1, with D maybe TRBD1 (6 bases). V gave up 6 bases and J gave up 12 bases, with 15 bases separating them. The germline V gene has CDR1 SQVTM and CDR2 ANQGSEA. The CDR3 spans 11 residues.

This sequence joins TRBV19 and TRBJ2-1; 12 bases match TRBD2. V was pared by 3 bases and J by 7 bases, with 7 bases of the junction left unmatched. The V gene's germline CDR1 is LNHDA and CDR2 SQIVND (reference sequence). This CDR3 is 16 amino acids long. This CDR3 reads CASSIPTSGSLNEQFF. For the CDR3, the DNA is TGTGCCAGTAGTATCCCGACTAGCGGGAGTTTAAATGAGCAGTTCTTC.

The gene calls are TRBV5-1 and TRBJ2-7; 8 bases are shared with TRBD2. V shed 7 bases and J 2 bases; nucleotides not matched to a gene: 20. The CDR3 sequence is 18 residues long. CDR1 SGHRS and CDR2 YFSETQ come from the germline V gene. CDR3 loop: CASWLFGGRAGAAYEQYF. The CDR3, as DNA: TGCGCCAGCTGGTTGTTTGGGGGCCGAGCGGGGGCTGCCTACGAGCAGTACTTC.

This clonotype was observed once. CDR3 coding DNA: TGTGCCAGCATAGGGGTATTGAACACTGAAGCTTTCTTT. Its protein product is CASIGVLNTEAFF. The V gene is TRBV27, the J gene TRBJ1-1, with D tentatively TRBD1 (5 bases). This CDR3 has 13 amino acids. The V gene lost 7 bases and the J gene lost 0 bases, with 9 bases spanning the gap. The germline V gene encodes CDR1 MNHEY and CDR2 SMNVEV (reference sequence).

CDR3 loop: CSVEDGGGGEAFF. The DNA for the CDR3 is TGCAGCGTTGAAGATGGGGGGGGCGGTGAAGCTTTCTTT. This chain uses TRBV29-1 with TRBJ1-1; tentative D call: TRBD1 (6 bases). This CDR3 contains 13 residues. Deletions cut 0 bases from V and 7 bases from J, with 12 bases between. Germline V gene sequence: CDR1 SQVTM, CDR2 ANQGSEA.

The rearrangement joins TRBV2 to TRBJ2-3; 9 nucleotides align to TRBD2. The CDR3 is 15 residues long. After removal of 8 bases from V and 2 bases from J, the junction contained 8 bases not matched to a gene. The germline gives CDR1 SNHLY, CDR2 FYNNEI. CDR3 residues: CASSPLAGNTDTQYF. CDR3 sequence (DNA): TGTGCCAGCTCCCCTCTAGCGGGGAACACAGATACGCAGTATTTT.

This chain joins TRBV2 and TRBJ2-2; no reliable D call. CDR1 and CDR2 (germline): SNHLY, FYNNEI. With 8 bases removed from V and 3 bases from J, the gap between germline ends came to 13 bases. The CDR3 extends over 14 amino acids. The CDR3: CASDDGVHTGELFF. The DNA of the CDR3 is TGTGCCAGCGATGATGGGGTCCACACCGGGGAGCTGTTTTTT.